This record covers a single TCR beta chain. Blood specimens came from baseline, cycle 4 day 1, and cycle 7 day 1. The CDR3 contains 15 residues. The germline V and J ends were trimmed by 2 bases and 2 bases, with 10 bases remaining between them. CDR1 is SGHRS, CDR2 YFSETQ, per germline. The sample originates from a study of OX40 agonist ivuxolimab in advanced cancers. Study-wide context: In this trial design, patients received ivuxolimab intravenously at 0.01 to 10 mg/kg every 2 weeks. Prior checkpoint blockade (anti-PD-1, anti-PD-L1 or anti-CTLA-4) was permitted; 40% had it.

Measured with immunoSEQ multiplex PCR; TCRdb has only the in-frame clones, and not every one. The data show 45,000 or so clones, around 84% seen once. The sample here was CD4+ or CD8+ T cells sorted from blood, taken in a trial of the OX40 agonist ivuxolimab. The origin of this receptor is an adult with an advanced solid tumor such as melanoma, head and neck, liver or kidney cancer. The V call is TRBV5-1, the J call TRBJ2-2; D remains unclear. The CDR3 protein is CASSLVQSNTGELFF. The CDR3 coding sequence is TGCGCCAGCAGCTTAGTACAAAGCAACACCGGGGAGCTGTTTTTT.